A single sample is the source of the 32 T cell receptor beta chains below, sequenced in a study of breast tumors, draining lymph nodes, adjacent tissues. The lymph nodes were axillary draining lymph nodes from breast cancer patients. TCRdb passed the multiplex PCR reads through MiXCR, listing each CDR3 protein once. There are more than 100,000 distinct CDR3 sequences in the sample; around 20% occur only once, and 2.5% to 3% lies in the top ten. The sample taken for sequencing was axillary lymph node tissue. The receptors were gathered from a female donor with breast cancer. Some clones in this sample may be carry-over from other donors' samples.

This chain connects TRBV28 to TRBJ2-1; 10 nucleotides align to TRBD2. J was trimmed by 0 bases and V by 7 bases; bases with no gene match: 3. CDR1 is MDHEN, CDR2 SYDVKM, per germline. The CDR3 consists of 15 residues. This CDR3 is CASTIAGGSYNEQFF. The CDR3 bases are TGTGCCAGCACTATAGCGGGGGGCTCCTACAATGAGCAGTTCTTC.

The table lists this clonotype with many counts. The rearrangement joins TRBV20-1 to TRBJ1-5; D uncertain. Germline V lookup: CDR1 DFQATT, CDR2 SNEGSKA (reference sequence). V lost 3 bases, J lost 2 bases, and 11 bases lay in between. The length of the CDR3 is 14 residues. CDR3 bases: TGCAGTGCTAGTAAGGGAGTTGGCAATCAGCCCCAGCATTTT. This encodes CSASKGVGNQPQHF.

The chain links TRBV28 to TRBJ2-1, with 10 bases that match TRBD1. Trimming took 7 bases from V and 15 from J; bases not matched to a gene: 18. The CDR3 loop spans 15 amino acids. From germline, CDR1 is MDHEN and CDR2 SYDVKM. CDR3 loop: CASTTLGTGVLSPFF. In DNA form, the CDR3 reads TGTGCCAGCACTACTCTTGGGACAGGGGTCCTTTCTCCGTTCTTC.

This clonotype was seen ten or more times. The chain links TRBV5-1 to TRBJ2-7, with TRBD1 identical over 8 bases. J lost 4 bases, V lost 4 bases, and 7 bases had no gene match. The V gene's germline CDR1 is SGHRS and CDR2 YFSETQ. The CDR3 loop spans 14 amino acids. CDR3 sequence reads: CASSPRTGWYEQYF. The CDR3, as DNA: TGCGCCAGCAGCCCAAGGACAGGGTGGTACGAGCAGTACTTC. Full variable domain (rest looked up from reference TRBV5-1 and TRBJ2-7): KAGVTQTPRYLIKTRGQQVTLSCSPISGHRSVSWYQQTPGQGLQFLFEYFSETQRNKGNFPGRFSGRQFSNSRSEMNVSTLELGDSALYLCASSPRTGWYEQYFGPGTRLTVT.

This clonotype has at least ten counts. The rearrangement uses TRBV12-3 or TRBV12-4 and TRBJ2-1; TRBD2 agrees at 13 bases. The trim removed 4 bases at V and 5 bases at J, leaving 2 bases unmatched. This CDR3 spans 15 amino acids. Written as DNA, the CDR3 is TGTGCCAGCAGTTCGGGACTAGCGGGGAACAATGAGCAGTTCTTC. Protein product: CASSSGLAGNNEQFF.

Comments on this clonotype: A much larger clone lies a single base off, so this may be a read error. The V call is TRBV2, the J call TRBJ2-2; 11 bases map to TRBD2. The CDR3 length is 14 residues. Germline lookup yields CDR1 SNHLY and CDR2 FYNNEI. The CDR3 coding sequence is TGTGCCAGCCGACTAGCGGGAAACACCGGGGAGCTGTCTTTT. Translated, it gives CASRLAGNTGELSF.

This clonotype appeared many times. The rearrangement uses TRBV6-2 or TRBV6-3 and TRBJ2-5, with 9 positions matching TRBD1. This CDR3 contains 15 residues. V shed 5 bases and J 5 bases; nucleotides not matched to a gene: 9. Per germline, CDR1 MNHEY and CDR2 SVGEGT. CDR3 nucleotide sequence: TGTGCCAGCAGTGCGGGACAGGGTGTGCCGGAGACCCAGTACTTC. This translates into CASSAGQGVPETQYF.

This clonotype came up many times. The V gene is TRBV28, the J gene TRBJ2-7; 9 bases are a match to TRBD2. Germline lookup yields CDR1 MDHEN and CDR2 SYDVKM. The CDR3 consists of 13 residues. V was pared by 10 bases and J by 7 bases, with 11 bases of the junction left unmatched. CDR3 protein: CATTLAGVGEQYF. The DNA of the CDR3 is TGTGCCACCACCTTAGCGGGAGTGGGAGAGCAGTACTTC. The full variable domain, with the rest looked up from reference TRBV28 and TRBJ2-7, is DVKVTQSSRYLVKRTGEKVFLECVQDMDHENMFWYRQDPGLGLRLIYFSYDVKMKEKGDIPEGYSVSREKKERFSLILESASTNQTSMYLCATTLAGVGEQYFGPGTRLTVT.

The V call is TRBV12-3 or TRBV12-4, the J call TRBJ2-4; no clear D. The CDR3 length is 14 residues. Trimming took 7 bases from V and 1 from J, leaving 11 bases between them. The DNA for the CDR3 is TGTGCCAGCAAAGTCGGCAGGGCCAAAAACATTCAGTACTTC. Translation gives CASKVGRAKNIQYF.

This clonotype was seen at least ten times. The chain combines TRBV30 with TRBJ2-1, with no clear D. The length of the CDR3 is 12 residues. Looked up from germline, CDR1 is GTSNPN and CDR2 is SVGIG (reference sequence). V was shortened by 1 base and J by 5 bases, with 6 bases between the two germline ends. The CDR3 coding sequence is TGTGCCTGGAGTGGGTCTCACAATGAGCAGTTCTTC. Translated, it gives CAWSGSHNEQFF.

A remark on this clonotype: This clone may be a read error of a much larger clone one base away. V is TRBV27 and J is TRBJ2-3, with D maybe TRBD2 (5 bases). Trimming took 4 bases from V and 4 from J, leaving 12 bases between them. This CDR3 has 14 amino acids. CDR1 MNHEY and CDR2 SMNVEV come from the germline V gene (reference sequence). The CDR3 here is CASSSYGVPDTQYF. Here the CDR3 DNA reads TGTGCCAGCAGTTCCTACGGGGTCCCAGATACGCAGTATTTT.

Concerning this clonotype itself: Since a much larger clone is just one base distant, this may be a read error. This chain connects TRBV4-2 to TRBJ1-2; D possibly corresponds to TRBD1 (6 bases). Trimming took off 0 bases at V and 6 bases at J, with 14 bases between the two ends. Germline CDR1 is LGHNA and CDR2 is YNFKEQ. The CDR3 consists of 15 residues. CDR3 region: CASSQDIRGVHGYTF. The CDR3, as DNA: TGTGCCAGCAGCCAAGATATCAGGGGAGTCCATGGCTACACCTTC.

This clonotype occurred a few times. The chain is built from TRBV6-1 and TRBJ2-6; no definite D call. This CDR3 region has 13 residues. Germline CDR1 MNHNS, CDR2 SASEGT. The V and J ends lost 7 bases and 1 base respectively, with 5 bases between them. In DNA, the CDR3 is TGTGCCAGCACCGTTTCTGGGGCCAACGTCCTGACTTTC. Amino acids: CASTVSGANVLTF.

V and J are TRBV3-1 and TRBJ2-7; tentatively, D is TRBD1 (6 bases). Germline CDR1 LGHDT, CDR2 YNNKEL (reference sequence). V was clipped by 5 bases and J by 3 bases, with 8 bases between them. The length of the CDR3 is 12 residues. The CDR3 spells CASSKGGYEQYF. The DNA for the CDR3 is TGTGCCAGCAGCAAAGGGGGCTACGAGCAGTACTTC.

On this clonotype: In this CDR3 the conserved last residue, phenylalanine or tryptophan, is missing, so a read error is likely. The chain combines TRBV12-3 or TRBV12-4 with TRBJ2-5, with D tentatively TRBD1 (6 bases). The CDR3 extends over 13 amino acids. Trimming removed 2 bases at V and 9 bases at J, with 13 bases between. The CDR3 is CASSLIGSGAQYS. The CDR3 coding sequence is TGTGCCAGCAGTTTAATAGGGTCAGGGGCCCAGTACTCC.

At least ten counts were recorded for this clonotype. This chain uses TRBV2 with TRBJ2-7; TRBD2 matches 8 bases. CDR1 and CDR2 from the germline V gene are SNHLY and FYNNEI. The ends lost 8 bases at V and 3 bases at J; junction bases unmatched: 9. This CDR3 is 14 amino acids long. The chain's CDR3 is CASVSGAIDYEQYF. CDR3 DNA sequence: TGTGCCAGCGTTAGCGGGGCGATAGACTACGAGCAGTACTTC.

This chain uses TRBV24-1 with TRBJ2-1, with 8 bases fitting TRBD1. This CDR3 contains 14 residues. V dropped 3 bases and J dropped 7; count of bases not matched to a gene: 4. Germline V gene data show CDR1 as KGHDR and CDR2 as SFDVKD. The CDR3: CATSDVGQVNEQFF. As DNA, the CDR3 is TGTGCCACCAGTGATGTGGGACAGGTGAATGAGCAGTTCTTC.

This clonotype occurred a few times. The chain has TRBV6-1 and TRBJ2-3, with D tentatively TRBD2 (6 bases). Germline V CDR1 and CDR2: MNHNS, SASEGT. This CDR3 is built from 19 residues. Between the trimmed V and J ends, which lost 6 bases and 0 bases, there was a span of 25 bases. The CDR3 reads CASRLLGTGGYPSTDTQYF. The CDR3 bases are TGTGCCAGCAGACTGCTCGGGACTGGCGGGTATCCTAGCACAGATACGCAGTATTTT.

The CDR3 here is CSARDSGGTKSTDTQYF. The CDR3 DNA is TGCAGTGCTAGAGATAGCGGGGGGACTAAAAGCACAGATACGCAGTATTTT. The chain employs TRBV20-1 and TRBJ2-3, with 10 bases lining up with TRBD2. There are 17 residues in the CDR3. Trimming at V came to 0 bases and at J to 0 bases, leaving 6 bases not matched to a gene. The germline gives CDR1 DFQATT, CDR2 SNEGSKA (reference sequence).

This clonotype was counted at least ten times. The rearrangement joins TRBV19 to TRBJ1-2, with 9 bases lining up with TRBD1. The CDR3 sequence is 15 residues long. The J segment lost 0 bases and the V segment lost 10 bases, leaving 9 bases of the junction unmatched. Germline V lookup: CDR1 LNHDA, CDR2 SQIVND (reference sequence). CDR3 nucleotide sequence: TGTGCCACCGGAGGGACAGGGTCAGCTAACTATGGCTACACCTTC. This sequence encodes CATGGTGSANYGYTF.

This clonotype was detected many times. This rearrangement joins TRBV11-2 to TRBJ2-7, with a weak D call TRBD1 (5 bases). V was clipped by 0 bases and J by 5 bases, with 8 bases between them. CDR1 and CDR2 from the germline V gene are SGHAT and FQNNGV. This CDR3 is built from 13 residues. The CDR3 DNA reads as TGTGCCAGCAGCTTAGATATAGGGGACGAGCAGTACTTC. This codes for CASSLDIGDEQYF. The full variable domain, with the rest looked up from reference TRBV11-2 and TRBJ2-7, is EAGVAQSPRYKIIEKRQSVAFWCNPISGHATLYWYQQILGQGPKLLIQFQNNGVVDDSQLPKDRFSAERLKGVDSTLKIQPAKLEDSAVYLCASSLDIGDEQYFGPGTRLTVT.

This clonotype appeared many times. The chain combines TRBV12-3 or TRBV12-4 with TRBJ2-3, with 9 bases matching TRBD1. V lost 6 bases, J lost 5 bases, and 6 bases stayed unmatched. CDR3 length equals 14 residues. CDR3 sequence (DNA): TGTGCCAGCAGCAGAACAGGGGGCCAAGATACGCAGTATTTT. Amino acids: CASSRTGGQDTQYF.

Many counts were recorded for this clonotype. The chain couples TRBV27 to TRBJ2-7, with 7 bases that match TRBD2. The CDR3 extends over 14 amino acids. The V segment lost 6 bases and the J segment 0 bases; nucleotides outside the gene matches: 5. Germline CDR1 is MNHEY and CDR2 is SMNVEV (reference sequence). The CDR3 DNA is TGTGCCAGCAGATCTCTAGCGGCCTCCTACGAGCAGTACTTC. As protein: CASRSLAASYEQYF.

This clonotype was picked up many times. The chain combines TRBV19 with TRBJ1-6, with a tentative D call TRBD1 (6 bases). Per germline, CDR1 LNHDA and CDR2 SQIVND (reference sequence). Trimming took off 5 bases at V and 5 bases at J, with 13 bases between the two ends. The CDR3 has 15 residues. CDR3 region: CASSLRQGNNSPLHF. CDR3 coding DNA: TGTGCCAGTAGTCTCCGGCAGGGGAATAATTCACCCCTCCACTTT.

This clonotype was detected ten times or more. The V and J genes are TRBV24-1 and TRBJ2-1; D is perhaps TRBD2 (6 bases). The CDR3 contains 13 residues. Germline CDR1 is KGHDR and CDR2 is SFDVKD. V was shortened by 4 bases and J by 7 bases, with 10 bases between the two germline ends. The CDR3 DNA reads TGTGCCACCAGTGACGGGAGTCTGAATGAGCAGTTCTTC. Translation: CATSDGSLNEQFF.

The J gene is TRBJ2-1, the V gene TRBV20-1; D may correspond to TRBD1 or TRBD2 (5 bases each). This CDR3 comprises 16 residues. Germline V lookup: CDR1 DFQATT, CDR2 SNEGSKA (reference sequence). Deletions cut 3 bases from V and 0 bases from J, with 15 bases between. The CDR3 DNA reads as TGCAGTGCTAGGAGGCGGGCAGGGTCCTCCTACAATGAGCAGTTCTTC. Encoded protein: CSARRRAGSSYNEQFF.

The J gene is TRBJ1-5, the V gene TRBV3-1; D is uncertain. This CDR3 is 14 amino acids long. Trimming pared 3 bases from V and 0 bases from J, leaving 6 bases between. Germline V gene sequence: CDR1 LGHDT, CDR2 YNNKEL (reference sequence). The CDR3 sequence: CASSQGYSNQPQHF. DNA of the CDR3: TGTGCCAGCAGCCAGGGATATAGCAATCAGCCCCAGCATTTT.

As concerns this clonotype: Germline is not matched at one junction end, which may reflect a read error. This chain joins TRBV7-2 and TRBJ2-3; D may be TRBD2 (6 bases). Germline V lookup: CDR1 SGHTA, CDR2 FQGNSA. The CDR3 has 14 amino acids. CDR3 in DNA: TGTTCCAGCAGCGGGTTCTGGGGCGCAGATACGCAGTACTTT. This encodes CSSSGFWGADTQYF.

Remarks on this clonotype: The junction does not match germline at one end; this may be a read error. The gene calls are TRBV14 and TRBJ2-1; tentative D call: TRBD2 (6 bases). This CDR3 is built from 19 residues. Germline-derived CDR1 and CDR2 are SGHDN and FVKESK. Here the CDR3 reads CASSQFYAGRHRQSHEQSF. The CDR3 nucleotides are TGTGCCAGCAGCCAATTTTACGCGGGGCGTCACCGACAGTCCCATGAGCAGTCCTTC.

As concerns this clonotype: Because the CDR3 is missing its conserved closing phenylalanine or tryptophan, this is likely a read error. The chain links TRBV6-1 to TRBJ2-3, with 10 bases identical to TRBD2. Looked up from germline, CDR1 is MNHNS and CDR2 is SASEGT. V was pared by 6 bases and J by 2 bases, with 14 bases of the junction left unmatched. The CDR3 is made up of 18 amino acids. CDR3 in DNA: TGTGCCAGCAGGAGGGGACAACTAGCGGGACGGTACACAGATACGCAGTATCTT. Residues: CASRRGQLAGRYTDTQYL.

This clonotype was observed many times. The genes are TRBV20-1 and TRBJ2-3, with TRBD2 identical over 7 bases. CDR1 is DFQATT, CDR2 SNEGSKA, per germline (reference sequence). The trim removed 5 bases at V and 3 bases at J, leaving 5 bases unmatched. The CDR3 sequence is 13 residues long. The CDR3 DNA sequence: TGCAGTGCTCTAGTTAGCGGGACAGATACGCAGTATTTT. This encodes CSALVSGTDTQYF.

The table lists this clonotype with many counts. The chain links TRBV11-1 to TRBJ2-3, with D maybe TRBD2 (5 bases). The CDR3 has 14 residues. CDR1 and CDR2 from the germline V gene are SGHAT and FQDESV (reference sequence). Trimming took off 4 bases at V and 7 bases at J, with 15 bases between the two ends. The CDR3: CASSSTRPSNTQYF. The CDR3 bases are TGTGCCAGCAGCTCAACTAGACCTTCTAATACGCAGTATTTT.